This note documents a single TCR beta chain sequence. This entry is derived from a study of shared clonotypes between healthy human individuals. The assay was immunoSEQ multiplex PCR, and TCRdb's table has in-frame clones only and misses some. The repertoire holds around 2.3 million clones, with around 95% as singletons. Trimming took 1 base from V and 2 from J, leaving 12 bases between them. CDR1 is SGHRS, CDR2 YFSETQ, per germline. The CDR3 spans 15 residues. The sequence derives from a man younger than 35 in good health. Material: naive CD4+ T cells sorted from blood. Described subset: CD45RA+ positively selected. The chain links TRBV5-1 to TRBJ1-1; D gene uncertain. CDR3 residues: CASSLSPQRNTEAFF. In nucleotides, the CDR3 is TGCGCCAGCAGCTTGTCCCCGCAGCGAAACACTGAAGCTTTCTTT.